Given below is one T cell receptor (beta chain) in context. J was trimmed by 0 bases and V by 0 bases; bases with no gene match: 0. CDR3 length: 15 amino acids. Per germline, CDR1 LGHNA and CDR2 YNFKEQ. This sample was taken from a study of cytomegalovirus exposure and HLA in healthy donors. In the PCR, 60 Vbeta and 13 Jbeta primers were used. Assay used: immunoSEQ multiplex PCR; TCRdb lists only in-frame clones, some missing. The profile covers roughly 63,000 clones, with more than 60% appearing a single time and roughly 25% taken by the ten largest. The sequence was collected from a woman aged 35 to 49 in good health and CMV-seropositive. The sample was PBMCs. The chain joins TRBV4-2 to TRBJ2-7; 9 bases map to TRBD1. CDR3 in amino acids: CASSQETGGSYEQYF. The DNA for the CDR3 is TGTGCCAGCAGCCAAGAGACAGGGGGCTCCTACGAGCAGTACTTC.